Shown below are 18 T cell receptor beta chains from a single sample sequenced in a study of T cells expressing NK-cell markers. TCRdb reprocessed the 5' RACE reads and keeps a single row for each CDR3 protein, giving no DNA. This sample's table has just under 150,000 distinct CDR3 sequences. The sequencing input was blood T cells: a sorted CD56 or NKG2C T cell subset, CD4+ or CD8+ T cells, or bulk PBMC T cells (not recorded which). These TCRs come from a man aged 18 to 30 in good health.

This rearrangement joins TRBV13 to TRBJ1-6; the D call of TRBD1 rests on TCRdb alone, since no DNA is present to check it. The V gene's germline CDR1 is PRHDT and CDR2 FYEKMQ (reference sequence). The CDR3 has 14 amino acids. CDR3 protein: CASSQGQGNPPLHF.

The genes are TRBV29-1 and TRBJ2-7; absent DNA, TCRdb's TRBD2 call cannot be checked. The CDR3 sequence is 15 residues long. Germline CDR1 and CDR2: SQVTM and ANQGSEA. Here the CDR3 reads CSVETTSELTYEQYF.

This chain links TRBV12-3 or TRBV12-4 with TRBJ2-1. The CDR3 runs 15 residues. The CDR3 spells CASSDWTEDYNEQFF.

This sequence joins TRBV6-5 and TRBJ2-3; without DNA, the TCRdb call of TRBD1 cannot be checked. This CDR3 has 17 residues. The germline V gene encodes CDR1 MNHEY and CDR2 SVGAGI. This CDR3 is CASSYSGVPRGTDTQYF.

This chain joins TRBV2 and TRBJ2-7; TCRdb reports TRBD2, a call that lacks DNA to check it against. The germline V gene encodes CDR1 SNHLY and CDR2 FYNNEI. The CDR3 has 16 amino acids. The CDR3 is CASSDGGRALSYEQYF.

The chain recombines TRBV7-9 with TRBJ2-1; the D call of TRBD2 rests on TCRdb alone, since no DNA is present to check it. This CDR3 is built from 16 residues. Germline loops: CDR1 SEHNR, CDR2 FQNEAQ (reference sequence). The CDR3: CASSLDRTSGKDEQFF.

The CDR3 protein is CASSLSGTSTYEQYF. The rearrangement links TRBV5-1 to TRBJ2-7; TCRdb selects TRBD2, and the lack of DNA leaves this call unchecked. CDR1 is SGHRS and CDR2 is YFSETQ in the germline V gene. The CDR3 loop spans 15 amino acids. Full variable domain (rest looked up from reference TRBV5-1 and TRBJ2-7): KAGVTQTPRYLIKTRGQQVTLSCSPISGHRSVSWYQQTPGQGLQFLFEYFSETQRNKGNFPGRFSGRQFSNSRSEMNVSTLELGDSALYLCASSLSGTSTYEQYFGPGTRLTVT.

This chain connects TRBV20-1 to TRBJ1-1. The CDR3 is 13 amino acids. Germline values: CDR1 DFQATT, CDR2 SNEGSKA (reference sequence). The CDR3 sequence is CSAPWELNTEAFF.

J is TRBJ1-1 and V is TRBV24-1. CDR1 and CDR2 (germline): KGHDR, SFDVKD. The CDR3 runs 14 residues. This CDR3 reads CATSDSSVNTEAFF.

The chain recombines TRBV27 with TRBJ2-1. Germline V CDR1 and CDR2: MNHEY, SMNVEV (reference sequence). The CDR3 length is 15 residues. The CDR3 reads CASSSTLSSYNEQFF.

The chain uses TRBV20-1 and TRBJ2-5; TCRdb names TRBD2, which stays unverified in the absence of DNA. The CDR3 spans 16 residues. Germline CDR1 and CDR2: DFQATT and SNEGSKA (reference sequence). The CDR3 loop is CSARDGLAGVIETQYF.

CDR3 protein: CASSLVGVGETQYF. The genes are TRBV7-9 and TRBJ2-5. The CDR3 has 14 amino acids. CDR1 is SEHNR, CDR2 FQNEAQ, per germline (reference sequence). Full variable domain (outside the CDR3, taken from reference TRBV7-9 and TRBJ2-5): DTGVSQNPRHKITKRGQNVTFRCDPISEHNRLYWYRQTLGQGPEFLTYFQNEAQLEKSRLLSDRFSAERPKGSFSTLEIQRTEQGDSAMYLCASSLVGVGETQYFGPGTRLLVL.

The gene calls are TRBV29-1 and TRBJ2-2; as DNA is missing, the TRBD1 call by TCRdb cannot be tested. The CDR3 runs 16 residues. Germline CDR1 reads SQVTM; CDR2 reads ANQGSEA. CDR3: CSVEDPGQVNTGELFF.

CDR3 protein: CASSPGTGMIETQYF. The chain combines TRBV7-2 with TRBJ2-5; the TCRdb D gene call, TRBD1, has no DNA to confirm it. From germline, CDR1 is SGHTA and CDR2 FQGNSA. The CDR3 contains 15 residues.

The chain uses TRBV6-6 and TRBJ1-1; the TRBD1 assignment by TCRdb is unverifiable without DNA. Germline V gene data show CDR1 as MNHNY and CDR2 as SVGAGI (reference sequence). This CDR3 contains 12 residues. CDR3 loop: CASRYGGTEAFF.

The chain joins TRBV6-1 to TRBJ2-7. The CDR3 runs 15 residues. CDR1 and CDR2 from the germline V gene are MNHNS and SASEGT. The CDR3: CASSEWEEFSYEQYF.

The chain joins TRBV6-1 to TRBJ1-2; TCRdb's assignment of TRBD1 cannot be checked, as there is no DNA. The CDR3 runs to 14 residues. Germline lookup yields CDR1 MNHNS and CDR2 SASEGT. This chain's CDR3 is CASNREGEGAGYTF.

The chain recombines TRBV5-6 with TRBJ2-1; TCRdb returns TRBD2, unconfirmable since there is no DNA. CDR1 and CDR2 (germline): SGHDT, YYEEEE. The CDR3 runs to 15 residues. The CDR3 sequence: CASSLGRERYNEQFF. The full variable domain, in which reference TRBV5-6 and TRBJ2-1 provide the parts outside the CDR3, is DAGVTQSPTHLIKTRGQQVTLRCSPKSGHDTVSWYQQALGQGPQFIFQYYEEEERQRGNFPDRFSGHQFPNYSSELNVNALLLGDSALYLCASSLGRERYNEQFFGPGTRLTVL.